What follows is one T cell receptor beta chain and its context. This receptor's antigen is unknown. Per-base qualities were not stored, and no clone one base away is much larger. The immunoSEQ Assay, a bias-controlled multiplex PCR, was used to amplify TCRbeta CDR3 regions from genomic DNA. Concerning the study's data processing: The number of nucleated cells in each sample was estimated by amplification of reference gene primers within the assay. To quantify the absolute abundance of each unique TCRbeta CDR3 rearrangement, sequence reads were collapsed and filtered. For each sample, productive Simpson clonality was calculated as the square root of Simpson's diversity index over productive rearrangements. This immuneACCESS table, as held by TCRdb, lists in-frame sequences with V and J called but not all clones. Of the missing ones, under half trace to an unresolved V gene in checked studies; the others have no known cause. Clone size and the V and J calls come from that table; the DNA yielded D and trimming. The sample yields under 200,000 clones; 87% were counted once. Clones ranked in the top ten supply around 2.5% of the sample.

Including cysteine and phenylalanine, the CDR3 has 14 amino acids. Only CDR3 DNA remains: 42 bases, in frame from the first base. Per the germline V gene, KGHSH is the CDR1 and LQKENI is the CDR2. The germline ends are 12 bases apart after V is trimmed by 2 bases and J by 5 bases. This sample was included in a study of blood T cell repertoires in COVID-19 (dated by TCRdb to 2018 to 2020). The study in broad terms: The collaborator samples originated in the United States, Italy and Spain and spanned the acute and convalescent phases of COVID-19. The material from the prospective study consisted of cDNA or gDNA derived from T cells, B-cell-depleted T cells, or PBMCs. The dataset comprised deeply sampled blood TCRbeta repertoires from subjects exposed to, actively infected with, or recovered from COVID-19. The repertoires were made available in a free public database intended to serve as a resource for research on the immune response to SARS-CoV-2. The samples were drawn from the first 160 participants of the ongoing ImmuneRACE study and from 1,254 subjects provided by 6 global collaborators. Sample metadata almost always included a de-identified subject ID, COVID-19 status, age in years and sex. Where available, HLA class I and class II types were obtained from metadata supplied by the sample provider rather than from assay-based typing.

Whole blood was collected in K2EDTA tubes by collaborating institutions according to the institutions' own protocols. For TCRbeta analysis, collaborator samples were shipped as frozen whole blood, as isolated PBMCs, or as DNA extracted from either sample type. Broad study findings and their caveats: The quantity of clinical and demographic metadata differed by source and by participant and was supplied without curation.

The sample taken for sequencing was peripheral blood. Here the chain combines TRBV18 and TRBJ1-2; possibly the D gene is TRBD1, per 5 matching bases. The sequence was obtained from a man between 40 and 49 years old with active or convalescent COVID-19. Here is the DNA: TGTGCCAGCTCACCAACGGGGGATGATTATGGCTACACCTTC. Translation gives CASSPTGDDYGYTF.